Listed here are 22 T cell receptor beta chains from one sample, sequenced in a study of cytomegalovirus exposure and HLA in healthy donors (dated by TCRdb to 2017 to 2019). The receptor library was made with the immunoSEQ multiplex PCR assay. The source is immuneACCESS, and TCRdb retained only in-frame sequences with V and J called. Part of the clones is not carried over; for the studies checked, unresolved V genes explain less than half of this, and the remainder is unexplained. In all, the sample holds 70,000 to 75,000 clones, and about 94% of those were seen once. Jointly, the top ten make up about 1.4% of the sample. Material: PBMCs. The receptors stem from a man between 18 and 29 years old in good health and CMV-seropositive.

The V and J genes are TRBV6-4 and TRBJ2-1; 11 bases align to TRBD1. CDR3 length: 16 amino acids. V lost 6 bases to trimming and J lost 8 bases; unmatched junction nucleotides: 12. Germline CDR1 MRHNA, CDR2 SNTAGT. The CDR3 DNA reads TGTGCCAGCAGGGAAGTCCGGTGGACAGGGGGCGATGAGCAGTTCTTC. Protein: CASREVRWTGGDEQFF.

Comments on this clone: Other DNA sequences from this sample encode an identical CDR3 as well. The chain carries TRBV6-1 and TRBJ2-6, with unresolved D. Trimming left V 2 bases short and J 4 bases short, with 9 bases between. CDR1 MNHNS and CDR2 SASEGT come from the germline V gene. CDR3 length equals 15 residues. The CDR3 bases are TGTGCCAGCAGTGAACGAGGTTCCGGGGCCAACGTCCTGACTTTC. Its protein is CASSERGSGANVLTF.

V gene TRBV19 combines with J gene TRBJ2-2; D perhaps matches TRBD1 (6 bases). The V gene lost 4 bases and the J gene lost 5 bases, with 14 bases spanning the gap. Germline CDR1 is LNHDA and CDR2 is SQIVND (reference sequence). This CDR3 region has 15 residues. Here the CDR3 reads CASSRQGRTTGELFF. The CDR3 DNA reads as TGTGCCAGTAGTAGGCAGGGGAGAACAACCGGGGAGCTGTTTTTT.

This chain uses TRBV27 with TRBJ2-1, with D maybe TRBD2 (6 bases). The V and J ends lost 6 bases and 4 bases respectively, with 13 bases between them. CDR3 length: 14 residues. CDR1 is MNHEY and CDR2 is SMNVEV in the germline V gene (reference sequence). CDR3 protein: CASRDGSGYNEQFF. CDR3 sequence (DNA): TGTGCCAGCAGGGACGGTAGCGGATACAATGAGCAGTTCTTC.

The genes are TRBV5-1 and TRBJ1-1; the D is unclear. Germline assignment: CDR1 SGHRS and CDR2 YFSETQ. V was clipped by 0 bases and J by 1 base, with 7 bases between them. The CDR3 consists of 14 residues. CDR3 loop: CASSLGATNTEAFF. DNA for the CDR3: TGCGCCAGCAGCTTGGGGGCAACGAACACTGAAGCTTTCTTT.

The chain recombines TRBV2 with TRBJ2-1; tentatively, D is TRBD1 (5 bases). The germline V gene has CDR1 SNHLY and CDR2 FYNNEI. V dropped 3 bases and J dropped 7 bases, with 13 bases sitting between them. This CDR3 has 14 residues. CDR3 protein: CASSDRDSDNEQFF. Written as DNA, the CDR3 is TGTGCCAGCAGTGACAGGGATAGTGATAATGAGCAGTTCTTC.

J is TRBJ2-5 and V is TRBV5-6; 7 positions agree with TRBD1. V was clipped by 4 bases and J by 1 base; unmatched bases: 4. CDR1 is SGHDT and CDR2 is YYEEEE in the germline V gene. The CDR3 contains 14 residues. The CDR3 spells CASSPGTVQETQYF. CDR3 sequence (DNA): TGTGCCAGCAGCCCGGGGACAGTCCAAGAGACCCAGTACTTC.

The rearrangement joins TRBV18 to TRBJ2-7, with a possible D match to TRBD2 (8 bases). V lost 5 bases and J lost 3, with 14 bases in between. The germline CDR1 and CDR2 sequences are KGHSH and LQKENI. The CDR3 has 14 amino acids. CDR3 bases: TGTGCCAGCTCAGCGGGGGGACAGATCTACGAGCAGTACTTC. This encodes CASSAGGQIYEQYF. Complete variable domain (other parts from reference TRBV18 and TRBJ2-7): NAGVMQNPRHLVRRRGQEARLRCSPMKGHSHVYWYRQLPEEGLKFMVYLQKENIIDESGMPKERFSAEFPKEGPSILRIQQVVRGDSAAYFCASSAGGQIYEQYFGPGTRLTVT.

The rearrangement joins TRBV7-8 to TRBJ2-5; a possible D gene is TRBD2 (5 bases). The germline V gene encodes CDR1 SGHVS and CDR2 FQNEAQ. There are 13 residues in the CDR3. V lost 9 bases to trimming and J lost 5 bases, with 16 bases between them. As DNA, the CDR3 is TGTGCCAGTAGGCGGTCGGGGTCGGAGACCCAGTACTTC. This codes for CASRRSGSETQYF.

The count of this clone is one. This chain connects TRBV27 to TRBJ2-7, with TRBD1 matching 7 bases. J lost 4 bases, V lost 2 bases, and 14 bases had no gene match. CDR3 size: 17 residues. Per germline, CDR1 MNHEY and CDR2 SMNVEV (reference sequence). In DNA, the CDR3 is TGTGCCAGCAGTTTAGTAGGGGTGACAGGGCCGGAATACGAGCAGTACTTC. Translating gives CASSLVGVTGPEYEQYF.

The chain carries TRBV27 and TRBJ2-7, with 7 bases identical to TRBD2. After removal of 4 bases from V and 6 bases from J, the junction contained 0 bases not matched to a gene. Germline V lookup: CDR1 MNHEY, CDR2 SMNVEV (reference sequence). The CDR3 runs to 11 residues. CDR3 region: CASSWGGEQYF. In DNA form, the CDR3 reads TGTGCCAGCAGTTGGGGGGGCGAGCAGTACTTC.

The gene calls are TRBV30 and TRBJ1-3, with D perhaps TRBD1 (6 bases). V lost 2 bases, J lost 4 bases, and 12 bases lay in between. CDR1 and CDR2 from the germline V gene are GTSNPN and SVGIG (reference sequence). The CDR3 covers 14 residues. Written as DNA, the CDR3 is TGTGCCTGGAGTATGGGGACAACGGGAAACACCATATATTTT. Its protein is CAWSMGTTGNTIYF.

This clone appeared once. J is TRBJ2-5 and V is TRBV5-1; D is perhaps TRBD2 (6 bases). This CDR3 contains 17 residues. The germline CDR1 and CDR2 sequences are SGHRS and YFSETQ. V was clipped by 2 bases and J by 1 base, with 18 bases between them. This CDR3 reads CASSLRSRGVTQETQYF. The CDR3 coding sequence is TGCGCCAGCAGCTTACGGTCCCGCGGGGTAACCCAAGAGACCCAGTACTTC.

V usage is TRBV2 and J usage is TRBJ1-1; TRBD1 might be the D (6 bases). The V gene lost 5 bases and the J gene lost 2 bases, with 9 bases spanning the gap. The length of the CDR3 is 13 residues. CDR1 and CDR2 (germline): SNHLY, FYNNEI. The CDR3 region has the DNA TGTGCCAGCAGTTCGGACAGAAACACTGAAGCTTTCTTT. Encoded protein: CASSSDRNTEAFF.

V usage is TRBV12-5 and J usage is TRBJ2-7; TRBD1 matches 11 bases. The J segment lost 2 bases and the V segment lost 4 bases, leaving 1 base of the junction unmatched. This CDR3 region has 14 residues. Germline CDR1 LGHNT, CDR2 FRNRAP. The chain's CDR3 is CASGWDRGAYEQYF. The DNA for the CDR3 is TGTGCTAGTGGTTGGGACAGGGGGGCCTACGAGCAGTACTTC.

The chain carries TRBV12-1 and TRBJ1-5; the D call TRBD1 from the table was never checked on the DNA. TRBV12-1 is given as a pseudogene. CDR3 length: 18 residues. The CDR3: CASSFAPRGRGLNQPQHF. Here the CDR3 DNA reads TGTGCCAGCAGCTTTGCGCCCAGGGGCAGGGGGCTCAATCAGCCCCAGCATTTT.

The chain uses TRBV28 and TRBJ1-1; 8 bases match TRBD1. The CDR3 covers 14 residues. The germline gives CDR1 MDHEN, CDR2 SYDVKM. J gave up 0 bases and V 10 bases, and 7 bases lay outside the gene matches. CDR3 amino acids: CATATGAMNTEAFF. In nucleotides, the CDR3 is TGTGCCACCGCGACAGGGGCTATGAACACTGAAGCTTTCTTT.

This chain connects TRBV5-1 to TRBJ1-1, with no clear D. The CDR3 extends over 13 amino acids. Trimming took 0 bases from V and 5 from J, leaving 8 bases between them. The germline V gene has CDR1 SGHRS and CDR2 YFSETQ. In DNA form, the CDR3 reads TGCGCCAGCAGCTTGGATCGGGGTACTGAAGCTTTCTTT. This translates into CASSLDRGTEAFF.

This chain uses TRBV19 with TRBJ2-7, with TRBD1 identical over 9 bases. This CDR3 contains 14 residues. Germline assignment: CDR1 LNHDA and CDR2 SQIVND (reference sequence). J gave up 5 bases and V 5 bases, and 7 bases lay outside the gene matches. The CDR3 spells CASSPWTGDNEQYF. In nucleotides, the CDR3 is TGTGCCAGTAGTCCGTGGACAGGGGACAACGAGCAGTACTTC.

V and J are TRBV6-8 and TRBJ2-7, with 9 positions matching TRBD1. V lost 6 bases, J lost 3 bases, and 6 bases stayed unmatched. The germline V gene has CDR1 MNHGY and CDR2 SAAAGT. The CDR3 runs 14 residues. This chain's CDR3 is CASSRDRDDYEQYF. CDR3 coding DNA: TGTGCCAGCAGCCGGGACAGGGATGACTACGAGCAGTACTTC.

This chain connects TRBV20-1 to TRBJ2-5; D uncertain. The germline V gene has CDR1 DFQATT and CDR2 SNEGSKA (reference sequence). Trimming removed 5 bases from V and 7 bases from J, with 8 bases in between. There are 10 residues in the CDR3. CDR3 sequence reads: CSALLSTQYF. CDR3 DNA: TGCAGTGCTCTTCTATCGACCCAGTACTTC.

CDR3 amino acids: CASTTGGGRHEQFF. CDR3 nucleotides: TGTGCCAGCACCACGGGAGGGGGCCGACATGAGCAGTTCTTC. This rearrangement joins TRBV6-5 to TRBJ2-1; the D gene is possibly TRBD2 (8 bases). V was pared by 7 bases and J by 8 bases, with 18 bases between. There are 14 residues in the CDR3. Germline assignment: CDR1 MNHEY and CDR2 SVGAGI.